What follows are 18 T cell receptor beta chains derived from one specimen sequenced in a study of shared T cell receptors in the human thymus. Sequencing used immunoSEQ multiplex PCR; TCRdb keeps in-frame clones, though not all of them. The sample yields more than 300,000 clones, roughly 94% seen once. Specimen: thymocytes. Receptors were obtained from a human donor.

The chain has TRBV7-9 and TRBJ1-1; D might be TRBD1 (5 bases). The CDR3 is 14 residues long. Between the trimmed V and J ends, which lost 1 base and 3 bases, there was a span of 9 bases. Germline CDR1 SEHNR, CDR2 FQNEAQ (reference sequence). The CDR3 DNA is TGTGCCAGCAGCTTAGTTGCGGGGGACACTGAAGCTTTCTTT. The encoded protein is CASSLVAGDTEAFF. Supplemented by reference TRBV7-9 and TRBJ1-1, the full variable domain reads DTGVSQNPRHKITKRGQNVTFRCDPISEHNRLYWYRQTLGQGPEFLTYFQNEAQLEKSRLLSDRFSAERPKGSFSTLEIQRTEQGDSAMYLCASSLVAGDTEAFFGQGTRLTVV.

The J gene is TRBJ1-2, the V gene TRBV5-1, with no clear D. Between the trimmed V and J ends, which lost 4 bases and 3 bases, there was a span of 10 bases. CDR3 length: 13 amino acids. Germline loops: CDR1 SGHRS, CDR2 YFSETQ. The CDR3 loop reads CASSPGSYYGYTF. CDR3 in DNA: TGCGCCAGCAGCCCGGGTTCGTACTATGGCTACACCTTC. Supplemented by reference TRBV5-1 and TRBJ1-2, the full variable domain reads KAGVTQTPRYLIKTRGQQVTLSCSPISGHRSVSWYQQTPGQGLQFLFEYFSETQRNKGNFPGRFSGRQFSNSRSEMNVSTLELGDSALYLCASSPGSYYGYTFGSGTRLTVV.

This rearrangement joins TRBV29-1 to TRBJ2-7; TRBD1 aligns across 7 bases. Trimming cost V 5 bases and J 5 bases; bases outside gene matches: 3. This CDR3 contains 11 residues. The germline gives CDR1 SQVTM, CDR2 ANQGSEA. This CDR3 is CSVRGPNEQYF. Written as DNA, the CDR3 is TGCAGCGTTAGGGGGCCCAACGAGCAGTACTTC.

This chain connects TRBV5-1 to TRBJ2-2; D remains ambiguous. CDR1 is SGHRS and CDR2 is YFSETQ in the germline V gene. The CDR3 length is 16 residues. The germline V and J ends were trimmed by 3 bases and 0 bases, with 12 bases remaining between them. The CDR3 nucleotides read TGCGCCAGCAGCTACCTGACGCCAACGAACACCGGGGAGCTGTTTTTT. It is translated as CASSYLTPTNTGELFF.

The rearrangement uses TRBV4-3 and TRBJ2-1, with D tentatively TRBD1 (6 bases). The CDR3 consists of 15 residues. The germline V gene has CDR1 LGHNA and CDR2 YSLEER. Trimming took off 2 bases at V and 7 bases at J, with 15 bases between the two ends. The CDR3: CASSQSRGFFNEQFF. DNA of the CDR3: TGCGCCAGCAGCCAAAGCAGGGGCTTCTTTAATGAGCAGTTCTTC.

The chain carries TRBV7-7 and TRBJ2-5, with TRBD2 matching over 7 bases. The trim removed 5 bases at V and 3 bases at J, leaving 9 bases unmatched. Germline CDR1 SSHAT, CDR2 FNYEAQ (reference sequence). The CDR3 contains 15 residues. The CDR3 DNA follows: TGTGCCAGCAGCCAGGGTCCCCTAGCGGAAGAGACCCAGTACTTC. It is translated as CASSQGPLAEETQYF.

J is TRBJ2-1 and V is TRBV7-2; no reliable D call. V was trimmed by 4 bases and J by 4 bases, leaving 11 bases between them. From germline, CDR1 is SGHTA and CDR2 FQGNSA. This CDR3 has 14 amino acids. The CDR3 DNA follows: TGTGCCAGCAGCTATAGTCCAACTTACAATGAGCAGTTCTTC. This gives the protein CASSYSPTYNEQFF.

V gene TRBV28 combines with J gene TRBJ2-7; 9 bases match TRBD1. The V gene's germline CDR1 is MDHEN and CDR2 SYDVKM. This CDR3 comprises 14 residues. V lost 8 bases to trimming and J lost 3 bases; unmatched junction nucleotides: 8. In nucleotides, the CDR3 is TGTGCCAGCGGCGCAGGGACAGGGCACTACGAGCAGTACTTC. This translates into CASGAGTGHYEQYF.

CDR3 nucleotides: TGTGCCAGCAGCCTATCTAGCGGGAGCACAGATACGCAGTATTTT. Amino acid sequence: CASSLSSGSTDTQYF. V is TRBV7-6 and J is TRBJ2-3; 8 bases are a match to TRBD2. Germline CDR1 and CDR2: SGHVS and FNYEAQ. The V and J ends lost 5 bases and 0 bases, in that order; junction bases with no gene match: 4. The CDR3 sequence is 15 residues long.

The chain has TRBV6-1 and TRBJ2-7, with 7 bases fitting TRBD2. J was trimmed by 0 bases and V by 3 bases; bases with no gene match: 5. Germline V gives CDR1 MNHNS, CDR2 SASEGT. This CDR3 comprises 15 residues. The CDR3 sequence: CASSDGGSGSYEQYF. In DNA form, the CDR3 reads TGTGCCAGCAGTGACGGGGGGAGCGGCTCCTACGAGCAGTACTTC.

V usage is TRBV29-1 and J usage is TRBJ2-5, with D perhaps matching TRBD1 or TRBD2 (5 bases each). The V end was cut by 3 bases, the J end by 6 bases, with 14 bases between. Germline V gene data show CDR1 as SQVTM and CDR2 as ANQGSEA. This CDR3 contains 13 residues. The DNA for the CDR3 is TGCAGCGTTGACCCCCCCCGGGGCCAGACCCAGTACTTC. Translating it yields CSVDPPRGQTQYF.

There are a few counts of this clone. The chain carries TRBV18 and TRBJ2-7; the D gene is possibly TRBD1 (6 bases). This CDR3 spans 15 amino acids. The V gene lost 6 bases and the J gene lost 2 bases, with 17 bases spanning the gap. The V gene's germline CDR1 is KGHSH and CDR2 LQKENI. The CDR3 sequence: CASSPGRTEAYEQYF. The CDR3 DNA sequence: TGTGCCAGCTCGCCAGGTAGGACAGAGGCCTACGAGCAGTACTTC.

This clone is a singleton in its sample. The chain is built from TRBV19 and TRBJ2-7; 7 nucleotides align to TRBD2. CDR1 and CDR2 (germline): LNHDA, SQIVND (reference sequence). The CDR3 extends over 16 amino acids. Trimming removed 5 bases from V and 6 bases from J; junction bases left unmatched: 16. CDR3 nucleotides: TGTGCCAGTAGTTCTCAGAGCGGGACCCCCCTTATCGAGCAGTACTTC. It is translated as CASSSQSGTPLIEQYF.

This chain joins TRBV27 and TRBJ2-3; no definite D call. The CDR3 totals 15 residues. Germline loops: CDR1 MNHEY, CDR2 SMNVEV (reference sequence). The V and J ends lost 1 base and 2 bases respectively, with 10 bases between them. Here the CDR3 DNA reads TGTGCCAGCAGTTTATACGGACGTTACACAGATACGCAGTATTTT. This gives the protein CASSLYGRYTDTQYF.

The V gene is TRBV28, the J gene TRBJ2-7; 9 nucleotides line up with TRBD1. The CDR3 length is 16 residues. The V and J ends lost 2 bases and 0 bases, in that order; junction bases with no gene match: 5. Germline assignment: CDR1 MDHEN and CDR2 SYDVKM. The CDR3: CASSLRDRASSYEQYF. The CDR3 nucleotides read TGTGCCAGCAGTTTACGGGACAGGGCTAGCTCCTACGAGCAGTACTTC.

The V call is TRBV7-2, the J call TRBJ2-7; D is uncertain. Germline V CDR1 and CDR2: SGHTA, FQGNSA. V lost 1 base and J 2 bases, leaving 15 bases between the germline ends. This CDR3 is built from 16 residues. CDR3 in amino acids: CASSLGGRDTTYEQYF. DNA for the CDR3: TGTGCCAGCAGCTTAGGAGGACGCGATACCACCTACGAGCAGTACTTC.

This chain links TRBV7-9 with TRBJ2-1, with TRBD1 matching 11 bases. The germline V gene has CDR1 SEHNR and CDR2 FQNEAQ (reference sequence). This CDR3 comprises 14 residues. J lost 1 base, V lost 8 bases, and 1 base had no gene match. The CDR3 sequence is CASGTGGSYNEQFF. The CDR3 coding sequence is TGTGCCAGCGGGACAGGGGGATCCTACAATGAGCAGTTCTTC. The variable domain in full, completed from reference TRBV7-9 and TRBJ2-1, reads DTGVSQNPRHKITKRGQNVTFRCDPISEHNRLYWYRQTLGQGPEFLTYFQNEAQLEKSRLLSDRFSAERPKGSFSTLEIQRTEQGDSAMYLCASGTGGSYNEQFFGPGTRLTVL.

This rearrangement joins TRBV2 to TRBJ2-7; weak D call: TRBD2 (5 bases). The CDR3 runs 14 residues. In germline, CDR1 is SNHLY, CDR2 FYNNEI. Trimming took off 5 bases at V and 2 bases at J, with 13 bases between the two ends. The CDR3 DNA reads TGTGCCAGCAGTCCGCTGACTAACCCCTACGAGCAGTACTTC. This encodes CASSPLTNPYEQYF.